This record concerns one T cell receptor (beta chain) sequence. This sample is part of a study of blood T cell repertoires in COVID-19. In the authors' methods: Estimated nucleated cell counts came from reference gene primer amplification. Assay used: immunoSEQ multiplex PCR; TCRdb lists only in-frame clones, some missing. V, J and clone size derive from that table, while D and trimming were established from the DNA sequence. The sample lists around 100,000 clones, approximately 78% occurring once. Sequenced material: peripheral blood. The source of this sequence is a man in his 70s with acute or convalescent COVID-19.

The CDR3 bases are TGTGCCAGCAGCTTAGCTCGAGGGTCGGGACAGATGTACGAGCAGTACTTC. Translation gives CASSLARGSGQMYEQYF. The chain is built from TRBV7-9 and TRBJ2-7; TRBD1 matches at 7 bases. The J segment lost 4 bases and the V segment lost 0 bases, leaving 12 bases of the junction unmatched. CDR3 size: 17 residues. Germline lookup yields CDR1 SEHNR and CDR2 FQNEAQ (reference sequence).